Below are 15 T cell receptor beta chains sequenced from a single sample in a study of blood T cell repertoires in COVID-19. The table came from immunoSEQ multiplex PCR; TCRdb's copy has only in-frame clones and leaves some out. This table holds 120,000 to 150,000 clones, approximately 90% found once. The sequenced sample consisted of peripheral blood. These receptors all stem from a woman aged 55-75 years with active COVID-19.

A few counts support this clone. The gene calls are TRBV9 and TRBJ2-7, with D possibly matching TRBD1 (6 bases). The V gene's germline CDR1 is SGDLS and CDR2 YYNGEE. This CDR3 has 15 residues. Trimming stripped 0 bases from V and 1 base from J, with 11 bases between. CDR3 residues: CASSVDQGPSYEQYF. CDR3 nucleotides: TGTGCCAGCAGCGTAGACCAGGGGCCGTCCTACGAGCAGTACTTC.

The chain links TRBV6-5 to TRBJ1-1, with D perhaps TRBD1 (5 bases). The CDR3 runs 11 residues. V was pared by 8 bases and J by 7 bases, with 11 bases between. Per germline, CDR1 MNHEY and CDR2 SVGAGI. The CDR3 DNA follows: TGTGCCAGCGAGCGAACAGGTGAAGCTTTCTTT. Amino acids: CASERTGEAFF.

The V and J genes are TRBV11-3 and TRBJ1-5; TRBD1 matches 9 bases. Germline lookup yields CDR1 SGHNT and CDR2 YENEEA. V lost 1 base, J lost 3 bases, and 13 bases stayed unmatched. This CDR3 region has 19 residues. DNA of the CDR3: TGTGCCAGCAGCTTAGCCCGGGGACAGGGTGACGGCCCCAATCAGCCCCAGCATTTT. Amino acids: CASSLARGQGDGPNQPQHF.

The chain combines TRBV7-9 with TRBJ1-2; TRBD1 might be the D (6 bases). CDR1 SEHNR and CDR2 FQNEAQ come from the germline V gene (reference sequence). Trimming took 4 bases from V and 3 from J, leaving 15 bases between them. CDR3 size: 15 residues. Written as DNA, the CDR3 is TGTGCCAGCAGCTCGACAGGACAGTCATACTATGGCTACACCTTC. Its protein product is CASSSTGQSYYGYTF.

The rearrangement links TRBV28 to TRBJ1-1, with D uncertain. Germline V gene sequence: CDR1 MDHEN, CDR2 SYDVKM. This CDR3 has 13 amino acids. Trimming left V 3 bases short and J 2 bases short, with 7 bases between. The CDR3 loop reads CASSLGSNTEAFF. The CDR3 DNA follows: TGTGCCAGCAGTTTGGGCAGTAACACTGAAGCTTTCTTT.

V usage is TRBV2 and J usage is TRBJ2-4; 7 nucleotides align to TRBD2. With 7 bases clipped from V and 0 bases from J, the junction kept 12 bases outside the gene matches. Germline-derived CDR1 and CDR2 are SNHLY and FYNNEI. The CDR3 runs 17 residues. CDR3 DNA sequence: TGTGCCAGCAAAACAAGCGCGGGGGTGTTAGCCAAAAACATTCAGTACTTC. Its translation: CASKTSAGVLAKNIQYF.

The chain joins TRBV29-1 to TRBJ2-2, with D possibly being TRBD2 (5 bases). Per germline, CDR1 SQVTM and CDR2 ANQGSEA. This CDR3 spans 14 amino acids. V lost 4 bases and J 1 base, leaving 10 bases between the germline ends. The CDR3: CSVVSGVNTGELFF. The CDR3 region has the DNA TGCAGCGTTGTGAGCGGAGTGAACACCGGGGAGCTGTTTTTT.

The V gene is TRBV5-1, the J gene TRBJ2-2; possible D gene TRBD2, 6 bases. The CDR3 contains 15 residues. V lost 5 bases and J lost 5, with 16 bases in between. Looked up from germline, CDR1 is SGHRS and CDR2 is YFSETQ. This chain's CDR3 is CASRSDWAGTGELFF. CDR3 DNA: TGCGCCAGCAGATCCGACTGGGCGGGGACCGGGGAGCTGTTTTTT.

The chain employs TRBV10-3 and TRBJ2-5; possibly TRBD1 for D (6 bases). The germline V gene has CDR1 ENHRY and CDR2 SYGVKD. V lost 2 bases, J lost 1 base, and 8 bases lay in between. The CDR3 contains 14 residues. The chain's CDR3 is CAISEGGSQETQYF. CDR3 DNA sequence: TGTGCCATCAGTGAGGGGGGCAGCCAAGAGACCCAGTACTTC.

The chain couples TRBV6-5 to TRBJ2-7, with a weak D call TRBD2 (6 bases). Germline lookup yields CDR1 MNHEY and CDR2 SVGAGI. This CDR3 has 15 amino acids. V was shortened by 2 bases and J by 2 bases, with 13 bases between the two germline ends. The CDR3 sequence: CASSYTPGGAYEQYF. For the CDR3, the DNA is TGTGCCAGCAGTTACACCCCCGGAGGGGCCTACGAGCAGTACTTC.

The V gene is TRBV6-2 or TRBV6-3, the J gene TRBJ2-5, with a tentative D call TRBD1 (6 bases). The germline CDR1 and CDR2 sequences are MNHEY and SVGEGT. The CDR3 totals 19 residues. Trimming removed 5 bases from V and 1 base from J, with 26 bases in between. The CDR3 protein is CASSIFLVVGLGAQETQYF. The CDR3 nucleotides are TGTGCCAGCAGTATTTTCTTAGTTGTGGGTTTGGGGGCCCAAGAGACCCAGTACTTC.

This clone was seen once. The CDR3 protein is CASSQMNRDEQFF. The CDR3 DNA reads TGTGCCAGCAGCCAAATGAATCGAGATGAGCAGTTCTTC. The V and J genes are TRBV7-3 and TRBJ2-1, with no clear D. Germline CDR1 and CDR2: SGHTA and FQGTGA. The CDR3 contains 13 residues. Trimming removed 5 bases from V and 8 bases from J, with 13 bases in between.

This chain connects TRBV5-8 to TRBJ1-3; D is unresolved. CDR1 and CDR2 (germline): SGHTS, YDEGEE. Trimming shortened V by 2 bases and J by 4 bases, and 13 bases separated the two germline ends. The CDR3 contains 15 residues. CDR3 in amino acids: CASSLSQGVGNTIYF. CDR3 DNA sequence: TGTGCCAGCAGCTTATCCCAAGGAGTGGGAAACACCATATATTTT.

The genes are TRBV6-2 or TRBV6-3 and TRBJ2-7; perhaps TRBD1 as D (5 bases). The length of the CDR3 is 15 residues. Trimming removed 7 bases from V and 1 base from J, with 17 bases in between. The V gene's germline CDR1 is MNHEY and CDR2 SVGEGT. CDR3 DNA: TGTGCCAGCACCCCCAAGGGGCTTCTTTCCTACGAGCAGTACTTC. It specifies CASTPKGLLSYEQYF.

The gene calls are TRBV13 and TRBJ1-2; D remains ambiguous. The V end was cut by 2 bases, the J end by 1 base, with 5 bases between. Germline-derived CDR1 and CDR2 are PRHDT and FYEKMQ (reference sequence). CDR3 length: 13 amino acids. The DNA of the CDR3 is TGTGCCAGCAGCTTAAACTTTAACTATGGCTACACCTTC. This sequence encodes CASSLNFNYGYTF. The full variable domain, rest sourced from reference TRBV13 and TRBJ1-2, is AAGVIQSPRHLIKEKRETATLKCYPIPRHDTVYWYQQGPGQDPQFLISFYEKMQSDKGSIPDRFSAQQFSDYHSELNMSSLELGDSALYFCASSLNFNYGYTFGSGTRLTVV.